Shown below are 7 T cell receptor beta chains from a single sample sequenced in a study of T cells in tumors after PD-1 blockade. Clones were sequenced by immunoSEQ multiplex PCR, and TCRdb holds only the in-frame ones, with some missing. The sample records over 60,000 clones, approximately 74% being singletons. The sequenced sample was PBMCs, obtained after anti-PD-1 treatment. These receptors came from a human donor with basal cell carcinoma.

This clone came up a few times. The chain joins TRBV6-4 to TRBJ2-1, with 7 positions matching TRBD2. Trimming cost V 4 bases and J 9 bases; bases outside gene matches: 9. The CDR3 covers 14 residues. The V gene's germline CDR1 is MRHNA and CDR2 SNTAGT. The DNA for the CDR3 is TGTGCCAGCAGTGCCGAAGACGGCGGGGGTGAGCAGTTCTTC. As protein: CASSAEDGGGEQFF.

The gene calls are TRBV27 and TRBJ2-7; TRBD1 aligns across 7 bases. The CDR3 has 15 amino acids. The V gene end was trimmed by 0 bases and the J gene end by 2 bases; junction bases not matched to a gene: 4. Germline V gene data show CDR1 as MNHEY and CDR2 as SMNVEV (reference sequence). Here the CDR3 reads CASSLSQGPTYEQYF. Here the CDR3 DNA reads TGTGCCAGCAGTTTATCACAGGGGCCGACCTACGAGCAGTACTTC.

V is TRBV7-2 and J is TRBJ1-3; 9 nucleotides agree with TRBD1. Trimming took 3 bases from V and 4 from J; bases not matched to a gene: 4. This CDR3 is 15 amino acids long. From germline, CDR1 is SGHTA and CDR2 FQGNSA. This CDR3 is CASSFGTGKGNTIYF. The CDR3, as DNA: TGTGCCAGCAGCTTTGGGACAGGGAAAGGAAACACCATATATTTT.

This clone showed up just once. The chain is built from TRBV13 and TRBJ2-7; 7 nucleotides match TRBD2. This CDR3 has 14 amino acids. Germline values: CDR1 PRHDT, CDR2 FYEKMQ (reference sequence). V lost 3 bases to trimming and J lost 3 bases; unmatched junction nucleotides: 5. CDR3 sequence (DNA): TGTGCCAGCAGCTTGGGGGGGAAAAACTACGAGCAGTACTTC. It encodes CASSLGGKNYEQYF.

This clone turned up a few times. The genes are TRBV28 and TRBJ2-7, with 9 bases fitting TRBD1. J lost 1 base, V lost 1 base, and 14 bases had no gene match. CDR1 is MDHEN and CDR2 is SYDVKM in the germline V gene. The CDR3 covers 19 residues. The CDR3 bases are TGTGCCAGCAGTTTATTCCCCCCTACAGGGGGCCCCCGATCCTACGAGCAGTACTTC. Encoded protein: CASSLFPPTGGPRSYEQYF.

The chain couples TRBV7-9 to TRBJ1-3; no firm D call. Trimming cost V 6 bases and J 2 bases, with 14 bases left between them. There are 15 residues in the CDR3. The germline gives CDR1 SEHNR, CDR2 FQNEAQ (reference sequence). CDR3: CASRLGGEPGNTIYF. The CDR3 nucleotides read TGTGCCAGCAGGCTGGGCGGGGAACCTGGAAACACCATATATTTT.

The chain links TRBV3-1 (or the pseudogene TRBV3-2) to TRBJ2-5; D may be TRBD1 (6 bases). Germline values: CDR1 LGHDT, CDR2 YNNKEL (reference sequence). V was shortened by 4 bases and J by 2 bases, with 11 bases between the two germline ends. This CDR3 is built from 14 residues. This chain's CDR3 is CASSLRTVQETQYF. CDR3 nucleotides: TGTGCCAGCAGCCTCCGGACAGTTCAAGAGACCCAGTACTTC.